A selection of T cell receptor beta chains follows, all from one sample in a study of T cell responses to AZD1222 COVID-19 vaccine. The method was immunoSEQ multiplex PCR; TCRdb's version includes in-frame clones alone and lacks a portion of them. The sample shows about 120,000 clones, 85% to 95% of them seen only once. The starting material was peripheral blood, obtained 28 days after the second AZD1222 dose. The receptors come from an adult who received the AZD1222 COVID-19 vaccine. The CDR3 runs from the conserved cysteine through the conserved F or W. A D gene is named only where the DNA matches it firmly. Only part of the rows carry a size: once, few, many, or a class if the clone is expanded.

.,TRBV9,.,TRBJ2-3,CASSVTPGIPTDTQYF,TGTGCCAGCAGCGTTACACCGGGAATCCCAACAGATACGCAGTATTTT
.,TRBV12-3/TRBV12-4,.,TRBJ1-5,CASSERANQPQHF,TGTGCCAGCAGCGAGAGGGCAAATCAGCCCCAGCATTTT
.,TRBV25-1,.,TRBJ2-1,CASSGQRVSSYNEQFF,TGTGCCAGCAGTGGCCAACGGGTAAGCTCCTACAATGAGCAGTTCTTC
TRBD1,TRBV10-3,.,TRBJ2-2,CAISEATGQAGELFF,TGTGCCATCAGCGAGGCGACAGGACAGGCCGGGGAGCTGTTTTTT
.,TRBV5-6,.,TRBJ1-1,CASSGESEAFF,TGTGCCAGCAGCGGTGAAAGCGAAGCTTTCTTT
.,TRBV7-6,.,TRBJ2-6,CASSLRGYGANVLTF,TGTGCCAGCAGCTTACGGGGGTACGGGGCCAACGTCCTGACTTTC
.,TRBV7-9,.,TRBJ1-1,CATEDSVLGNTEAFF,TGTGCCACCGAAGATTCAGTGCTCGGGAACACTGAAGCTTTCTTT
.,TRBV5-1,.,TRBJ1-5,CASSLGDSRNQPQHF,TGCGCCAGCAGCTTGGGAGACAGTAGAAATCAGCCCCAGCATTTT
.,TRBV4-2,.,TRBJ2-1,CASSQATSRSYNEQFF,TGTGCCAGCAGCCAAGCCACTAGCAGATCCTACAATGAGCAGTTCTTC
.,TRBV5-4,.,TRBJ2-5,CASSLVGLEETQYF,TGTGCCAGCAGCTTGGTGGGGCTAGAGGAGACCCAGTACTTC
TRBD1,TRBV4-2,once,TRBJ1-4,CASSQERPGTGGEKLFF,TGTGCCAGCAGCCAAGAAAGGCCTGGGACAGGAGGTGAAAAACTGTTTTTT
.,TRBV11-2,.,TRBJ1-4,CASSPGTRWANEKLFF,TGTGCCAGCAGCCCGGGGACCAGATGGGCTAATGAAAAACTGTTTTTT
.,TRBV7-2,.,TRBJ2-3,CASSFRGSTDTQYF,TGTGCCAGCAGCTTTCGGGGGTCCACAGATACGCAGTATTTT
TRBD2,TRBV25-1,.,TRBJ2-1,CASSDITSGTSYNEQFF,TGTGCCAGCAGTGATATCACTAGCGGGACTAGCTACAATGAGCAGTTCTTC
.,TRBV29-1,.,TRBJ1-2,CSVEGTPGGYTF,TGCAGCGTTGAAGGGACGCCGGGTGGCTACACCTTC
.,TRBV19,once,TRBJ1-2,CASSIDLDGYYGYTF,TGTGCCAGTAGTATAGATCTCGACGGTTACTATGGCTACACCTTC
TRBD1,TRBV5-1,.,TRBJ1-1,CASSLVGTGNPAFF,TGCGCCAGCAGCCTTGTCGGGACAGGGAACCCGGCTTTCTTT
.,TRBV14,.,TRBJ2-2,CASSNNLGELFF,TGTGCCAGCAGCAATAATCTCGGGGAGCTGTTTTTT